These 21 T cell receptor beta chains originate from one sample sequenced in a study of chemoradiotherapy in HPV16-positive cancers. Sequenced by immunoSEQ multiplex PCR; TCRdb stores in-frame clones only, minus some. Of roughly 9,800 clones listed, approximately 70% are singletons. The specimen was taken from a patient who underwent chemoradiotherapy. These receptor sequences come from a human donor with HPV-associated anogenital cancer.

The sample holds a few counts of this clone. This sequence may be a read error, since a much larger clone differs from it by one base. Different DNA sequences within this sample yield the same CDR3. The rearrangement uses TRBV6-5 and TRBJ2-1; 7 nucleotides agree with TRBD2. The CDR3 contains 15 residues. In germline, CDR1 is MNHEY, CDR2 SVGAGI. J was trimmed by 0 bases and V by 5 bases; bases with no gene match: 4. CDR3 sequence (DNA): TGTGCCAGCAGTCCACTAGCGAGCTCCTACAATGAGCAGTTCTTC. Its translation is CASSPLASSYNEQFF.

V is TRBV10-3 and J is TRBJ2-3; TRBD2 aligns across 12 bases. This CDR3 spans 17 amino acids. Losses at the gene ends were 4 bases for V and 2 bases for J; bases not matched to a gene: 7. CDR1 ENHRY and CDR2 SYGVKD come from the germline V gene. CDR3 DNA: TGTGCCATCAGTGCCCTGGGACTAGCGGGTAACACAGATACGCAGTATTTT. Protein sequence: CAISALGLAGNTDTQYF.

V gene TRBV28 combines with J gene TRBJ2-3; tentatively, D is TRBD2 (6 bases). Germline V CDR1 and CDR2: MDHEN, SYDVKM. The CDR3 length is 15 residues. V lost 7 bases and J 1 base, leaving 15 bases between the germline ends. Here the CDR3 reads CASTRQWGGTDTQYF. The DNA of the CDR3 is TGTGCCAGCACCCGACAGTGGGGGGGCACAGATACGCAGTATTTT.

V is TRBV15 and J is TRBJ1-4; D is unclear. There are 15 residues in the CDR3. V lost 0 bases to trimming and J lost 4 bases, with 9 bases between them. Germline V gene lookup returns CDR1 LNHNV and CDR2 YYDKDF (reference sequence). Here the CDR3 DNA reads TGTGCCACCAGCAGAGAGCGGAGAGTTAATGAAAAACTGTTTTTT. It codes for CATSRERRVNEKLFF.

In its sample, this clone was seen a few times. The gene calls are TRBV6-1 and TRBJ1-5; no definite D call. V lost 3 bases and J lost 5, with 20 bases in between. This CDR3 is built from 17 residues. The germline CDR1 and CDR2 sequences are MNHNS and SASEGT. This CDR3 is CASSDPFSEGEYQPQHF. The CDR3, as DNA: TGTGCCAGCAGTGATCCTTTTTCGGAGGGAGAATATCAGCCCCAGCATTTT.

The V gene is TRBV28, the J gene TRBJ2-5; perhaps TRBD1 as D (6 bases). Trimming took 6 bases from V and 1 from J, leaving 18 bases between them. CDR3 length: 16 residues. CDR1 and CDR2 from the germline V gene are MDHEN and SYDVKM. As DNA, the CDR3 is TGTGCCAGCAGCCGAGGGGGACGGGGCCCCCAAGAGACCCAGTACTTC. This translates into CASSRGGRGPQETQYF.

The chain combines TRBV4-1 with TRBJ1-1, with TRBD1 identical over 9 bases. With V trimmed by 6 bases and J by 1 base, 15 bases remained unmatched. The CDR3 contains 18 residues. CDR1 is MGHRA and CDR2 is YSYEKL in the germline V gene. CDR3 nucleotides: TGCGCCAGCAGGGGACAGGGAGGGACCGGGAGAGAGAACACTGAAGCTTTCTTT. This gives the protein CASRGQGGTGRENTEAFF.

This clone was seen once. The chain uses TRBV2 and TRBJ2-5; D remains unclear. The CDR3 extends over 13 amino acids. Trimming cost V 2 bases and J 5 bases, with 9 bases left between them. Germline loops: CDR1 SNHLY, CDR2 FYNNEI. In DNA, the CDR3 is TGTGCCAGCAGTGAACTGGGTTCGGAGACCCAGTACTTC. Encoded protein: CASSELGSETQYF.

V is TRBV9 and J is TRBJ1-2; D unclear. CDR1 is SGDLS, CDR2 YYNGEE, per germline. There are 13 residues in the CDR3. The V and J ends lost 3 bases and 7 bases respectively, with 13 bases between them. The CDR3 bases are TGTGCCAGCAGCGCGGGTGGACGGGTTGGCTACACCTTC. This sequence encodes CASSAGGRVGYTF.

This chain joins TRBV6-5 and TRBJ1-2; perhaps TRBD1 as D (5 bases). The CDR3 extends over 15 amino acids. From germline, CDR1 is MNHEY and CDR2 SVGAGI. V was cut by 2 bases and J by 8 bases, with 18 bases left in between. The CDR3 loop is CASSYRGPGPGGYTF. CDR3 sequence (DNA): TGTGCCAGCAGTTACAGGGGACCTGGACCGGGCGGCTACACCTTC.

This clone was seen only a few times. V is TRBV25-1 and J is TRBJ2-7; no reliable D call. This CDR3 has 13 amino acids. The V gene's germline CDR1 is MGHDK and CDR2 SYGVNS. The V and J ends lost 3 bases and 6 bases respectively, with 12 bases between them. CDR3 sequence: CASSEGRLSEQYF. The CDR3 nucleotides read TGTGCCAGCAGTGAGGGTAGGCTAAGCGAGCAGTACTTC.

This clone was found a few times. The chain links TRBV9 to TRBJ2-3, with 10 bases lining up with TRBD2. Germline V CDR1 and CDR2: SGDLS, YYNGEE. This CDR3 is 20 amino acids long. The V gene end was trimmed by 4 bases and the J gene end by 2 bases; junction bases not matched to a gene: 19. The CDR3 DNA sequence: TGTGCCAGCAGCTCCGGAAGCGGGGGGGCCCGCACTCGTACCACAGATACGCAGTATTTT. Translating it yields CASSSGSGGARTRTTDTQYF.

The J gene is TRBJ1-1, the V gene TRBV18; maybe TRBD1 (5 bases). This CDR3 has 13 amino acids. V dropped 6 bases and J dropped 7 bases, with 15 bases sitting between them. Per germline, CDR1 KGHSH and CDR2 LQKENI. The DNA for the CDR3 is TGTGCCAGCTCGATCCCGGGGGGTGGTGAAGCTTTCTTT. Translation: CASSIPGGGEAFF.

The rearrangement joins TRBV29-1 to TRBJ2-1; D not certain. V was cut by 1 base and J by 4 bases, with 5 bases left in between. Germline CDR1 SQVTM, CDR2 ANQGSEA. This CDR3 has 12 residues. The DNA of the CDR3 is TGCAGCGTTGAAGCTATTTACAATGAGCAGTTCTTC. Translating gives CSVEAIYNEQFF.

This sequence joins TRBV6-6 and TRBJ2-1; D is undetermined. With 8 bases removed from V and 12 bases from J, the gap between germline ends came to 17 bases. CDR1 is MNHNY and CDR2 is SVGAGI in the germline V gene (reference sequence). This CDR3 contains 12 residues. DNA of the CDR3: TGTGCCAGCCAAACACAGACTGATTGGCAGTTCTTC. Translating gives CASQTQTDWQFF.

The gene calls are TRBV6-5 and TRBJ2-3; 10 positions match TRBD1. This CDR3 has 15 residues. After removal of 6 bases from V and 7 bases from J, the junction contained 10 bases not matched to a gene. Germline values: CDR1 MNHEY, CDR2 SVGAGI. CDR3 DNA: TGTGCCAGCAGGTCCGACAGGGGGCATTGGAATACGCAGTATTTT. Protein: CASRSDRGHWNTQYF.

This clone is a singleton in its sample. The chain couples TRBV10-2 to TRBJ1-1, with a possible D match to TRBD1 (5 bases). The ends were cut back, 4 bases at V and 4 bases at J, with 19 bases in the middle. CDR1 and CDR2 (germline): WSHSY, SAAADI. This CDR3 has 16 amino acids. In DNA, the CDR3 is TGCGCCAGCAGTGGGATTGAAAAAACAGGAAGCACTGAAGCTTTCTTT. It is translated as CASSGIEKTGSTEAFF.

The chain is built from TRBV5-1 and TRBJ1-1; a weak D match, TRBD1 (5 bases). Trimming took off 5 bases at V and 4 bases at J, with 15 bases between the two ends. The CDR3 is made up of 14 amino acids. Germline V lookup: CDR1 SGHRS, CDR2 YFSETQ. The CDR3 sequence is CASSGPGGSTEAFF. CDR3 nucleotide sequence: TGCGCCAGCAGTGGGCCCGGGGGGAGCACTGAAGCTTTCTTT.

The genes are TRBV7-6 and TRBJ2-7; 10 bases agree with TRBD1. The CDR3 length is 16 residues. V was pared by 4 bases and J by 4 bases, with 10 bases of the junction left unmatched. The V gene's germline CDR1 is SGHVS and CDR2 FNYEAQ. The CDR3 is CASSSRPGQGLYEQYF. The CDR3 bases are TGTGCCAGCAGCTCCAGACCGGGACAGGGGTTATACGAGCAGTACTTC.

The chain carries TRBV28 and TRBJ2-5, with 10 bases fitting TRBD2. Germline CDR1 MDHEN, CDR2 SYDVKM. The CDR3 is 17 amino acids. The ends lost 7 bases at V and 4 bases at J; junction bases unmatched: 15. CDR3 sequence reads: CASTTPLSGGAGETQYF. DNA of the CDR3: TGTGCCAGCACCACACCCCTAAGCGGGGGGGCGGGAGAGACCCAGTACTTC.

Here the CDR3 reads CASSLVQTYEQYF. CDR3 nucleotides: TGTGCCAGCAGCTTGGTACAGACCTACGAGCAGTACTTC. V gene TRBV5-5 combines with J gene TRBJ2-7, with no clear D. CDR3 size: 13 residues. From germline, CDR1 is SGHKS and CDR2 YYEKEE (reference sequence). V dropped 0 bases and J dropped 2 bases, with 6 bases sitting between them.